This passage covers 2 T cell receptor beta chains from one sample sequenced in a study of T-cell memory formation after mild COVID-19. MiXCR, run by TCRdb on the 5' RACE reads, gives a single entry per CDR3 protein. The data contain about 170,000 distinct CDR3 sequences, roughly 13% of them singletons. Sequenced material: PBMCs or a T cell subset sorted from them (not recorded which). The receptors shown here come from a man between 18 and 29 years old who had mild COVID-19 (a few samples of this study predate the infection). Cell type and time point are not known.

This clonotype was counted a few times. The chain links TRBV6-1 to TRBJ1-1; D gene uncertain. Germline-derived CDR1 and CDR2 are MNHNS and SASEGT. This CDR3 spans 13 amino acids. The ends were cut back, 8 bases at V and 3 bases at J, with 13 bases in the middle. CDR3 in DNA: TGTGCCAGCCCGAAAAACGGACACACTGAAGCTTTCTTT. Its protein product is CASPKNGHTEAFF.

The CDR3 loop is CASSSPYEQYV. CDR3 in DNA: TGTGCCAGCAGTTCACCCTACGAGCAGTACGTC. The gene calls are TRBV6-6 and TRBJ2-7, with D unclear. Germline CDR1 is MNHNY and CDR2 is SVGAGI (reference sequence). Trimming took 4 bases from V and 2 from J, leaving 3 bases between them. The CDR3 spans 11 residues.